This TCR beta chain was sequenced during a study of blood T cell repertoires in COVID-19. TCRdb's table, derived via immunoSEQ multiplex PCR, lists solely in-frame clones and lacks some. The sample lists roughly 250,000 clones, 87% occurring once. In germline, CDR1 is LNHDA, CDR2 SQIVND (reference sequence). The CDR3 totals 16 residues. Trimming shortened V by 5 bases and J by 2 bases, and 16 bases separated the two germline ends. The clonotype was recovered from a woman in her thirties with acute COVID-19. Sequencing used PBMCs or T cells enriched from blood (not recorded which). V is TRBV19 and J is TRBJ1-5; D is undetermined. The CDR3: CASSPTSVLGNQPQHF. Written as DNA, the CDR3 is TGTGCCAGTAGTCCCACTTCGGTTTTGGGCAATCAGCCCCAGCATTTT.